This T cell receptor beta chain appears in the sequencing data of a study of T cells in Graves' hyperthyroidism and ophthalmopathy. The CDR3 regions of TCR beta were amplified from RNA transcripts. First-round RT-PCR of the TCR CDR3 relied on the HTBI primer set. MiXCR was run by TCRdb on the multiplex PCR reads, yielding one entry per CDR3 protein. The profile shows roughly 570,000 distinct CDR3 sequences, more than 15% of them singletons. Many counts were recorded for this clonotype. Uncontrolled infection, other autoimmune disease, pregnancy or lactation excluded patients. Orbital computed tomography, thyroid ultrasound, serum thyroxine and TRAb, and clinical symptoms together informed the diagnoses. PBMCs came from more than 9 ml fresh peripheral blood. The receptor's source is a woman aged 25 to 39 with Graves' hyperthyroidism. Source material: blood.

The CDR3 DNA sequence: TGTGCCAGCAGCCGGGGGACTAGCGGGAAAACAGATACGCAGTATTTT. Translating it yields CASSRGTSGKTDTQYF. The gene calls are TRBV6-1 and TRBJ2-3, with 13 nucleotides matching TRBD2. The CDR3 extends over 16 amino acids. The ends lost 6 bases at V and 3 bases at J; junction bases unmatched: 6. The germline gives CDR1 MNHNS, CDR2 SASEGT.